This T cell receptor (beta chain) is drawn from a study of blood T cell repertoires in COVID-19. Sequenced by immunoSEQ multiplex PCR; TCRdb stores in-frame clones only, minus some. The sample has 30,000 to 40,000 clones, around 74% seen once. Germline loops: CDR1 LGHDT, CDR2 YNNKEL (reference sequence). Deletions cut 2 bases from V and 4 bases from J, with 9 bases between. This CDR3 region has 14 residues. The material sequenced was peripheral blood. The source is a man between 65 and 79 years old with acute or convalescent COVID-19. The rearrangement uses TRBV3-1 (or the pseudogene TRBV3-2) and TRBJ1-5; D might be TRBD1 (6 bases). The CDR3 spells CASSQQGINQPQHF. DNA of the CDR3: TGTGCCAGCAGCCAACAGGGGATAAATCAGCCCCAGCATTTT.